This T cell receptor beta chain was sequenced for a study of T-cell memory formation after mild COVID-19. Study in general: Clustering of TCRs was largely donor specific.

Amplification by 5'RACE using constant-segment primers produced TCR alpha and TCR beta cDNA libraries that carried sample barcodes and UMIs. In TCRdb, the 5' RACE reads were re-called with MiXCR into one record per CDR3 protein. This sample has 70,000 to 100,000 distinct CDR3 sequences, with 10% to 15% found just once. Remarks on this clonotype: Its matching antigen is unknown.

The study's findings and limits: The study found contracting CD4+ clones mainly in CM and EM and contracting CD8+ clones in EMRA. A second wave expanding day 15 to 37 was CD4+-biased; contracting clones were balanced.

The V and J ends lost 4 bases and 0 bases respectively, with 11 bases between them. The CDR3 runs to 14 residues. In germline, CDR1 is DFQATT, CDR2 SNEGSKA (reference sequence). This clonotype was obtained from an adult woman who had mild COVID-19 (a few samples of this study predate the infection). Cell type and time point are not known. The V and J genes are TRBV20-1 and TRBJ2-3, with TRBD2 as a possible D gene (6 bases). Sequencing was done on a sample of PBMCs or a T cell subset sorted from them (not recorded which). CDR3 in amino acids: CSATGTPSTDTQYF. CDR3 DNA: TGCAGTGCTACCGGGACTCCTAGCACAGATACGCAGTATTTT.